This is a list of T cell receptor beta chains from one sample in a study of T-cell reconstitution after alpha-beta-depleted transplantation in children. TCRdb analysed the PCR reads with MiXCR anew, one entry per CDR3 protein. The sample includes over 400,000 distinct CDR3 sequences, roughly an eighth seen only once; the top ten take about 6%. Material: PBMCs from the stem cell graft donor, obtained from the stem cell graft. The receptors originated from a human donor who donated a stem cell graft to a child with combined immunodeficiency. The CDR3 runs from the conserved cysteine through the conserved F or W.

v_call	j_call	cdr3_aa
TRBV5-1	TRBJ2-5	CASSTGTEALGTQYF
TRBV7-8	TRBJ2-7	CASGRDSYEQYF
TRBV20-1	TRBJ2-3	CSASGGGDADTQYF
TRBV5-5	TRBJ2-1	CASSSDLGLAKFF
TRBV6-5	TRBJ2-5	CASSNDREVETQYF
TRBV25-1	TRBJ2-7	CASSDGQASYEQYF
TRBV25-1	TRBJ2-7	CASSLREQYF
TRBV10-3	TRBJ2-7	CAISVGGSSYEQYF
TRBV12-3/TRBV12-4	TRBJ2-7	CASGHRGNDEQYF
TRBV4-3	TRBJ1-5	CASSQEQNNNQPQHF
TRBV20-1	TRBJ2-3	CSARDFTGTSGNTDTQYF
TRBV6-1	TRBJ1-1	CASSEAWGTEAFF
TRBV12-3/TRBV12-4	TRBJ1-2	CASSLMVGGYTF
TRBV7-9	TRBJ2-7	CASSPRDQYEQYF
TRBV6-1	TRBJ1-6	CASHDRDYSPLHF
TRBV29-1	TRBJ2-5	CSVGGWEAVQETQYF
TRBV7-9	TRBJ2-7	CASSFSPGTGSYEQYF
TRBV6-5	TRBJ2-2	CASSSTGGSAGELFF
TRBV12-3/TRBV12-4	TRBJ2-5	CASRMTGGGGRETQYF
TRBV28	TRBJ2-7	CASTGQRYEQYF
TRBV12-3/TRBV12-4	TRBJ2-7	CASSPGTIDEQYF
TRBV4-3	TRBJ2-1	CASSQRGLAGLNEQFF
TRBV11-2	TRBJ2-2	CASSLGTGYGGYTGELFF
TRBV6-4	TRBJ2-1	CASSDSMGGHNEQFF
TRBV27	TRBJ1-5	CASRGAFSQPQHF
TRBV24-1	TRBJ2-3	CATRPEGADTQYF
TRBV7-2	TRBJ1-2	CASRPQGVYGYTF